This TCR beta chain appears in the sequencing data of a study of blood T cells in healthy people across ages. Study-level findings and limits: Diversity estimated from one million T cells was considered an underestimate.

In germline, CDR1 is SEHNR, CDR2 FQNEAQ (reference sequence). The CDR3 consists of 13 residues. V lost 5 bases, J lost 7 bases, and 12 bases lay in between. The extraction recovered at least 5 micrograms of total RNA per sample. On this clonotype itself: Its antigen is not identified.

Alongside a J-beta primer mix, a sample-barcoded 5' primer served in a second PCR lasting roughly 7 to 12 cycles. In TCRdb, the 5' RACE reads were re-called with MiXCR into one record per CDR3 protein. The table shows about 510,000 distinct CDR3 sequences, with about 27% occurring only once. The sample was also linked to a second study, of T cells of mothers and their children. From that paper: Per child, around 2.9 million TCR beta CDR3 reads were obtained, against over 8.5 million per mother.

The sample comprised blood. The clonotype originates from a boy younger than 10 in good health. V gene TRBV7-9 combines with J gene TRBJ2-1, with D possibly matching TRBD1 (6 bases). The CDR3 DNA is TGTGCCAGCAGCCCCCGAGGGGGAAATGAGCAGTTCTTC. Translating it yields CASSPRGGNEQFF.